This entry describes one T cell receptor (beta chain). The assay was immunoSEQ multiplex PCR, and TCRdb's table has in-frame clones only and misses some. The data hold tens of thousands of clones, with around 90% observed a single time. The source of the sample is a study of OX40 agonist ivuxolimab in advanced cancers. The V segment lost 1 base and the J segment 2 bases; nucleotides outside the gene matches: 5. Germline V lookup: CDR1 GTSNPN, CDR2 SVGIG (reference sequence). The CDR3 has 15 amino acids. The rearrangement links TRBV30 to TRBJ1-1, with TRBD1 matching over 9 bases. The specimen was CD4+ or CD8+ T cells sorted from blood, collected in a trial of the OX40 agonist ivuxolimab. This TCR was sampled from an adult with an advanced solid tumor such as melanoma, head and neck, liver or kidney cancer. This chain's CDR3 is CAWSATGGANTEAFF. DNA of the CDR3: TGTGCCTGGAGTGCCACAGGGGGCGCAAACACTGAAGCTTTCTTT.